The 25 T cell receptor beta chains given below trace back to one sample, sequenced in a study of blood T cell repertoires in COVID-19. Measured with immunoSEQ multiplex PCR; TCRdb has only the in-frame clones, and not every one. The table includes tens of thousands of clones, about 90% detected once. Sequenced input: peripheral blood. All receptors come from a man between 50 and 59 years old with COVID-19, enrolled during active disease.

The gene calls are TRBV30 and TRBJ1-2; 7 bases fit TRBD1. The J segment lost 5 bases and the V segment lost 8 bases, leaving 14 bases of the junction unmatched. CDR3 length: 14 amino acids. In germline, CDR1 is GTSNPN, CDR2 SVGIG (reference sequence). CDR3 in DNA: TGTGCCCAACGATCCCTACAGGGGAATTATGGCTACACCTTC. Its translation is CAQRSLQGNYGYTF.

The rearrangement uses TRBV20-1 and TRBJ1-1; no reliable D call. CDR3 length: 11 amino acids. V was trimmed by 6 bases and J by 1 base, leaving 6 bases between them. CDR1 is DFQATT and CDR2 is SNEGSKA in the germline V gene (reference sequence). CDR3 DNA: TGCAGTGCCGCCAGGAACACTGAAGCTTTCTTT. Its translation: CSAARNTEAFF.

The chain recombines TRBV9 with TRBJ2-7, with TRBD1 as a possible D gene (5 bases). There are 15 residues in the CDR3. CDR1 SGDLS and CDR2 YYNGEE come from the germline V gene. V was cut by 0 bases and J by 0 bases, with 10 bases left in between. DNA of the CDR3: TGTGCCAGCAGCGTAGGGGGCTTTAGCTCCTACGAGCAGTACTTC. Translating gives CASSVGGFSSYEQYF.

J is TRBJ2-2 and V is TRBV5-1, with 13 nucleotides matching TRBD2. V dropped 0 bases and J dropped 4; count of bases not matched to a gene: 9. The CDR3 covers 19 residues. Germline values: CDR1 SGHRS, CDR2 YFSETQ. The CDR3: CASSLEGLAGDAVTGELFF. In DNA form, the CDR3 reads TGCGCCAGCAGCTTGGAAGGACTAGCGGGAGACGCGGTCACCGGGGAGCTGTTTTTT.

The V call is TRBV13, the J call TRBJ2-5, with 7 bases that match TRBD1. The CDR3 is 14 amino acids. The V and J ends lost 5 bases and 2 bases, in that order; junction bases with no gene match: 5. Per germline, CDR1 PRHDT and CDR2 FYEKMQ (reference sequence). The CDR3 reads CASSLLGQQETQYF. In nucleotides, the CDR3 is TGTGCCAGCAGCCTCTTGGGACAGCAAGAGACCCAGTACTTC.

The rearrangement links TRBV5-1 to TRBJ2-3, with 14 bases aligning to TRBD2. This CDR3 has 22 residues. Germline lookup yields CDR1 SGHRS and CDR2 YFSETQ. Losses at the gene ends were 2 bases for V and 0 bases for J; bases not matched to a gene: 17. CDR3 region: CASSLLPGLAGVIPESTDTQYF. The CDR3 DNA sequence: TGCGCCAGCAGCTTACTACCGGGACTAGCGGGAGTAATCCCCGAGAGCACAGATACGCAGTATTTT.

The chain couples TRBV7-9 to TRBJ2-6; 8 nucleotides line up with TRBD1. Germline trimming cut 4 bases from V and 4 bases from J; bases unmatched to any gene: 9. Germline V lookup: CDR1 SEHNR, CDR2 FQNEAQ (reference sequence). The CDR3 is made up of 17 amino acids. In nucleotides, the CDR3 is TGTGCCAGCAGCTACCGGACAGGGCCCGGGGGGGCCAACGTCCTGACTTTC. Translation gives CASSYRTGPGGANVLTF.

The gene calls are TRBV2 and TRBJ1-5, with 7 positions matching TRBD1. Germline trimming cut 4 bases from V and 3 bases from J; bases unmatched to any gene: 6. CDR3 length equals 15 residues. The germline V gene encodes CDR1 SNHLY and CDR2 FYNNEI. This chain's CDR3 is CASSVWQGDNQPQHF. CDR3 bases: TGTGCCAGCAGTGTCTGGCAGGGGGACAATCAGCCCCAGCATTTT.

This chain connects TRBV5-1 to TRBJ1-2, with 8 bases matching TRBD1. CDR3 length: 14 residues. CDR1 is SGHRS, CDR2 YFSETQ, per germline. V lost 0 bases to trimming and J lost 4 bases; unmatched junction nucleotides: 2. The CDR3 loop reads CASSLGQGTYGYTF. The CDR3 DNA follows: TGCGCCAGCAGCTTGGGACAGGGGACCTATGGCTACACCTTC.

This clone came up once. The J gene is TRBJ2-5, the V gene TRBV5-6; 8 bases agree with TRBD2. Trimming cost V 0 bases and J 7 bases; bases outside gene matches: 8. Germline CDR1 is SGHDT and CDR2 is YYEEEE. This CDR3 comprises 15 residues. CDR3 amino acids: CASSLASGGPRTQYF. For the CDR3, the DNA is TGTGCCAGCAGCTTGGCCAGCGGGGGACCTCGGACCCAGTACTTC. The entire variable domain, with the rest obtained from reference TRBV5-6 and TRBJ2-5, is as follows: DAGVTQSPTHLIKTRGQQVTLRCSPKSGHDTVSWYQQALGQGPQFIFQYYEEEERQRGNFPDRFSGHQFPNYSSELNVNALLLGDSALYLCASSLASGGPRTQYFGPGTRLLVL.

The chain joins TRBV19 to TRBJ1-1; 7 nucleotides match TRBD1. V was pared by 5 bases and J by 1 base, with 4 bases of the junction left unmatched. CDR3 length: 14 residues. Germline values: CDR1 LNHDA, CDR2 SQIVND (reference sequence). CDR3 sequence (DNA): TGTGCCAGTAGTGAGGGACAGCAGAACACTGAAGCTTTCTTT. This sequence encodes CASSEGQQNTEAFF.

This chain joins TRBV28 and TRBJ1-1; 9 bases fit TRBD1. CDR3 length: 13 residues. V was clipped by 4 bases and J by 5 bases; unmatched bases: 2. Germline V gives CDR1 MDHEN, CDR2 SYDVKM. CDR3 DNA sequence: TGTGCCAGCAGTTACAGGGGGCGAACTGAAGCTTTCTTT. This translates into CASSYRGRTEAFF.

The rearrangement links TRBV7-9 to TRBJ2-3; 11 nucleotides match TRBD1. Germline V CDR1 and CDR2: SEHNR, FQNEAQ (reference sequence). The CDR3 totals 16 residues. The V and J ends lost 5 bases and 2 bases, in that order; junction bases with no gene match: 6. This CDR3 is CASSTGQGETTDTQYF. The CDR3 nucleotides read TGTGCCAGCAGCACGGGACAGGGGGAAACCACAGATACGCAGTATTTT.

This clone showed up just once. The V and J genes are TRBV18 and TRBJ2-6, with D possibly being TRBD2 (6 bases). This CDR3 is 16 amino acids long. From germline, CDR1 is KGHSH and CDR2 LQKENI. The V gene lost 2 bases and the J gene lost 2 bases, with 10 bases spanning the gap. CDR3 in DNA: TGTGCCAGCTCACCAGTGCCGGGGGCTGGGGCCAACGTCCTGACTTTC. Encoded protein: CASSPVPGAGANVLTF.

This clone was found a few times. The gene calls are TRBV19 and TRBJ1-2; TRBD1 aligns across 10 bases. The CDR3 is 15 residues long. The germline CDR1 and CDR2 sequences are LNHDA and SQIVND (reference sequence). After removal of 4 bases from V and 2 bases from J, the junction contained 4 bases not matched to a gene. DNA for the CDR3: TGTGCCAGTAGTACTGACAGGGGGCAAAACTATGGCTACACCTTC. Its protein is CASSTDRGQNYGYTF.

The CDR3 loop is CASSRSQGNTEAFF. Here the CDR3 DNA reads TGCGCCAGCAGCCGTTCACAGGGGAACACTGAAGCTTTCTTT. The chain has TRBV5-1 and TRBJ1-1, with D possibly TRBD1 on 6 matching bases. From germline, CDR1 is SGHRS and CDR2 YFSETQ. The CDR3 is made up of 14 amino acids. Between the trimmed V and J ends, which lost 4 bases and 1 base, there was a span of 11 bases.

J is TRBJ2-1 and V is TRBV13; 7 positions agree with TRBD2. From germline, CDR1 is PRHDT and CDR2 FYEKMQ (reference sequence). The CDR3 runs 15 residues. J lost 1 base, V lost 2 bases, and 2 bases had no gene match. The CDR3 DNA sequence: TGTGCCAGCAGCTTAAGCGGGGAATCCTACAATGAGCAGTTCTTC. Its protein is CASSLSGESYNEQFF.

The V gene is TRBV6-4, the J gene TRBJ2-3, with 7 nucleotides matching TRBD2. V lost 0 bases and J lost 3; bases outside the gene matches: 0. Germline CDR1 and CDR2: MRHNA and SNTAGT. This CDR3 spans 14 amino acids. The CDR3 here is CASSDSRETDTQYF. The CDR3 DNA reads TGTGCCAGCAGTGACTCGCGGGAGACAGATACGCAGTATTTT.

The genes are TRBV28 and TRBJ1-2, with TRBD1 matching over 10 bases. Germline CDR1 is MDHEN and CDR2 is SYDVKM. CDR3 size: 16 residues. The J segment lost 4 bases and the V segment lost 6 bases, leaving 11 bases of the junction unmatched. In DNA form, the CDR3 reads TGTGCCAGCAGCTCGTCGGGGACAGGGGTGGGCTATGGCTACACCTTC. Protein: CASSSSGTGVGYGYTF.

The chain is built from TRBV6-1 and TRBJ1-2; D is uncertain. The V end was cut by 2 bases, the J end by 2 bases, with 9 bases between. The V gene's germline CDR1 is MNHNS and CDR2 SASEGT. The CDR3 covers 14 residues. The CDR3: CASSEWTTNYGYTF. The DNA of the CDR3 is TGTGCCAGCAGTGAATGGACTACCAACTATGGCTACACCTTC.

This rearrangement joins TRBV10-3 to TRBJ2-1; 13 nucleotides match TRBD2. Germline V gene data show CDR1 as ENHRY and CDR2 as SYGVKD. Losses at the gene ends were 7 bases for V and 5 bases for J; bases not matched to a gene: 2. The CDR3 extends over 14 amino acids. For the CDR3, the DNA is TGTGCCATCACTGGGACTAGCGGGGACAATGAGCAGTTCTTC. As protein: CAITGTSGDNEQFF.

V and J are TRBV5-1 and TRBJ2-2; TRBD1 aligns across 7 bases. J was trimmed by 1 base and V by 4 bases; bases with no gene match: 4. The germline V gene encodes CDR1 SGHRS and CDR2 YFSETQ. This CDR3 contains 15 residues. The CDR3 loop reads CASSPWTGNTGELFF. CDR3 nucleotide sequence: TGCGCCAGCAGCCCGTGGACAGGGAACACCGGGGAGCTGTTTTTT.

This chain links TRBV6-1 with TRBJ2-1; tentative D call: TRBD2 (6 bases). The V gene's germline CDR1 is MNHNS and CDR2 SASEGT. Trimming removed 4 bases at V and 7 bases at J, with 20 bases between. CDR3 length: 16 residues. CDR3 DNA: TGTGCCAGCAGTGGGCCTCAGTTTGCGGGGATAAATGAGCAGTTCTTC. It is translated as CASSGPQFAGINEQFF.

The rearrangement links TRBV14 to TRBJ1-5; no definite D call. This CDR3 region has 15 residues. Germline CDR1 is SGHDN and CDR2 is FVKESK. V dropped 4 bases and J dropped 3 bases, with 13 bases sitting between them. The CDR3 here is CASSRYVTVNQPQHF. In DNA form, the CDR3 reads TGTGCCAGCAGCCGATATGTGACTGTCAATCAGCCCCAGCATTTT.

The V call is TRBV12-3 or TRBV12-4, the J call TRBJ1-1; D is uncertain. The CDR3 sequence is 13 residues long. With 2 bases removed from V and 3 bases from J, the gap between germline ends came to 7 bases. The CDR3 loop reads CASSLWRDTEAFF. For the CDR3, the DNA is TGTGCCAGCAGTTTATGGCGGGACACTGAAGCTTTCTTT.